This TCR beta chain was recovered during a study of somatic mutations in cytotoxic T cells in rheumatoid arthritis. Study results and limitations: Some patients, about an eighth of the roughly 65, had a largest CD8+ clone that exceeded 20% of CD8+ cells. The antigen targets of the expanded CD8+ clones were unknown.

Libraries were prepared by immunoSEQ multiplex PCR; TCRdb keeps only in-frame clonotypes and omits some of them. Of approximately 14,000 clones in the sample, roughly 75% were seen once. Comments on this clone: Its antigen remains unknown.

This CDR3 spans 13 amino acids. The germline V and J ends were trimmed by 6 bases and 1 base, with 7 bases remaining between them. Germline V lookup: CDR1 SGHRS, CDR2 YFSETQ. The CD4+ and CD8+ fractions came from positive magnetic bead selection and were purity-checked by flow cytometry. The sequence derives from an adult with rheumatoid arthritis. The V gene is TRBV5-1, the J gene TRBJ1-4; D is unresolved. The sample comprised CD8+ T cells sorted from blood. CDR3 nucleotides: TGCGCCAGCAACGAGGGAACTAATGAAAAACTGTTTTTT. It encodes CASNEGTNEKLFF.